The clone carrying this T cell receptor (beta chain) has more than one count but fewer than ten. This record belongs to a study of T cell changes during pregnancy in multiple sclerosis. The table came from immunoSEQ multiplex PCR; TCRdb's copy has only in-frame clones and leaves some out. The table shows around 92,000 clones, with 90% to 95% occurring only once. The sequenced sample was peripheral blood, obtained in the third trimester of pregnancy. The clonotype originates from a female donor with multiple sclerosis, enrolled in a pregnancy study.

The CDR3 region has the DNA TGTGCCAGCATGGAGGACAGTTGGGTAGCCAAAAACATTCAGTACTTC. This codes for CASMEDSWVAKNIQYF. The rearrangement joins TRBV6-6 to TRBJ2-4; TRBD1 might be the D (6 bases). V lost 7 bases and J 0 bases, leaving 16 bases between the germline ends. From germline, CDR1 is MNHNY and CDR2 SVGAGI (reference sequence). There are 16 residues in the CDR3.